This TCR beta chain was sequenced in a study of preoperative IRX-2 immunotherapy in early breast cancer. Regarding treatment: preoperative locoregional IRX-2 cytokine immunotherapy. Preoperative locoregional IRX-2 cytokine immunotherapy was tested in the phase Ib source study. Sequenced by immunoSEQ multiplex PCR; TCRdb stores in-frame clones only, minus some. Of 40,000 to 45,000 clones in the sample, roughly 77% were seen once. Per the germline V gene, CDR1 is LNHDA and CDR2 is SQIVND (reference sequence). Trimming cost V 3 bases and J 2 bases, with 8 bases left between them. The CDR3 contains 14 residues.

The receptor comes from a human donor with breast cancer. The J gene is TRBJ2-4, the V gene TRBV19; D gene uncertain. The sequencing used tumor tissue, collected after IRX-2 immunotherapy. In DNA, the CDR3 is TGTGCCAGTAGTATGCAGGCGCCCAAAAACATTCAGTACTTC. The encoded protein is CASSMQAPKNIQYF.